The 24 T cell receptor beta chains below all came from one sample that was sequenced in a study of cytomegalovirus exposure and HLA in healthy donors. The primer mix had 60 Vbeta and 13 Jbeta primers. Profiling relied on immunoSEQ multiplex PCR, and the TCRdb table lists in-frame clones only, not all of them. This sample has 150,000 to 200,000 clones, with more than 70% found just once. Material for sequencing was PBMCs. The receptors derive from a male donor in good health and CMV-seronegative.

DNA for the CDR3: TGTGCCAGTAGTATCGACGGGACACGGTGGGTTGGGAACACTGAAGCTTTCTTT. This gives the protein CASSIDGTRWVGNTEAFF. This chain joins TRBV19 and TRBJ1-1, with a tentative D call TRBD1 (6 bases). Trimming took 3 bases from V and 1 from J, leaving 21 bases between them. The CDR3 is 18 amino acids. CDR1 LNHDA and CDR2 SQIVND come from the germline V gene (reference sequence). The entire variable domain, with the rest obtained from reference TRBV19 and TRBJ1-1, is as follows: DGGITQSPKYLFRKEGQNVTLSCEQNLNHDAMYWYRQDPGQGLRLIYYSQIVNDFQKGDIAEGYSVSREKKESFPLTVTSAQKNPTAFYLCASSIDGTRWVGNTEAFFGQGTRLTVV.

J is TRBJ1-2 and V is TRBV10-3, with D tentatively TRBD1 (5 bases). V was trimmed by 1 base and J by 1 base, leaving 13 bases between them. The CDR3 spans 16 residues. CDR1 is ENHRY and CDR2 is SYGVKD in the germline V gene. The CDR3 is CAISEWRDRLNYGYTF. The CDR3 DNA reads as TGTGCCATCAGTGAGTGGAGGGACCGACTTAACTATGGCTACACCTTC.

The chain combines TRBV5-6 with TRBJ2-5; 10 positions agree with TRBD1. The CDR3 consists of 17 residues. J gave up 5 bases and V 5 bases, and 15 bases lay outside the gene matches. Looked up from germline, CDR1 is SGHDT and CDR2 is YYEEEE. For the CDR3, the DNA is TGTGCCAGCAGACTTCAGGGACAGGGGAAGAGAATGGAGACCCAGTACTTC. Amino acid sequence: CASRLQGQGKRMETQYF.

The chain recombines TRBV5-1 with TRBJ2-1; D unclear. Trimming stripped 3 bases from V and 6 bases from J, with 13 bases between. The CDR3 has 14 residues. Germline CDR1 is SGHRS and CDR2 is YFSETQ. In DNA, the CDR3 is TGCGCCAGCAGCTCATCGGGTTGGGTCAATGAGCAGTTCTTC. This codes for CASSSSGWVNEQFF.

This sequence joins TRBV15 and TRBJ2-1, with 8 bases that match TRBD1. The V gene end was trimmed by 1 base and the J gene end by 2 bases; junction bases not matched to a gene: 4. Germline CDR1 and CDR2: LNHNV and YYDKDF (reference sequence). The CDR3 has 16 amino acids. The CDR3 sequence: CATSRVTGGPYNEQFF. In DNA form, the CDR3 reads TGTGCCACCAGCAGAGTCACAGGGGGACCCTACAATGAGCAGTTCTTC.

This chain links TRBV2 with TRBJ1-5; 9 nucleotides match TRBD1. The CDR3 has 16 amino acids. The V and J ends lost 2 bases and 7 bases, in that order; junction bases with no gene match: 9. CDR1 and CDR2 (germline): SNHLY, FYNNEI. Here the CDR3 DNA reads TGTGCCAGCAGTGAATCCTGGGACAGGGTGGACCAGCCCCAGCATTTT. Translating gives CASSESWDRVDQPQHF. Looking up the rest from reference TRBV2 and TRBJ1-5 gives the full variable domain: EPEVTQTPSHQVTQMGQEVILRCVPISNHLYFYWYRQILGQKVEFLVSFYNNEISEKSEIFDDQFSVERPDGSNFTLKIRSTKLEDSAMYFCASSESWDRVDQPQHFGDGTRLSIL.

The chain employs TRBV7-2 and TRBJ2-2; no clear D. Trimming left V 5 bases short and J 4 bases short, with 8 bases between. This CDR3 contains 13 residues. CDR1 and CDR2 from the germline V gene are SGHTA and FQGNSA. The CDR3 protein is CASSKRSTGELFF. The DNA for the CDR3 is TGTGCCAGCAGCAAAAGGAGCACCGGGGAGCTGTTTTTT. The variable domain in full, completed from reference TRBV7-2 and TRBJ2-2, reads GAGVSQSPSNKVTEKGKDVELRCDPISGHTALYWYRQSLGQGLEFLIYFQGNSAPDKSGLPSDRFSAERTGGSVSTLTIQRTQQEDSAVYLCASSKRSTGELFFGEGSRLTVL.

The genes are TRBV5-1 and TRBJ2-5; TRBD2 matches 7 bases. The J call may be faulty, since TRBJ2-7 better matches the DNA end. Germline V gives CDR1 SGHRS, CDR2 YFSETQ. The CDR3 contains 15 residues. The CDR3 is CASSRGEGFGYEQYF. CDR3 nucleotides: TGCGCCAGCAGCCGGGGGGAGGGCTTCGGGTACGAGCAGTACTTC.

The chain has TRBV29-1 and TRBJ2-7, with 10 bases that match TRBD2. From germline, CDR1 is SQVTM and CDR2 ANQGSEA. Losses at the gene ends were 0 bases for V and 4 bases for J; bases not matched to a gene: 12. The CDR3 has 17 residues. The CDR3 DNA reads as TGCAGCGTTGAAGAGAGAGAACTAGCGGGACTGGTTTACGAGCAGTACTTC. Its translation is CSVEERELAGLVYEQYF.

This clone turned up a few times. This chain joins TRBV5-5 and TRBJ1-2; 7 bases map to TRBD1. The CDR3 sequence is 16 residues long. J was trimmed by 3 bases and V by 2 bases; bases with no gene match: 10. The germline V gene has CDR1 SGHKS and CDR2 YYEKEE (reference sequence). This chain's CDR3 is CASSLSPGTEDYGYTF. The CDR3 DNA reads as TGTGCCAGCAGCTTATCCCCCGGGACAGAAGACTATGGCTACACCTTC.

V gene TRBV28 combines with J gene TRBJ2-4; TRBD1 agrees at 7 bases. The CDR3 spans 15 residues. V lost 7 bases, J lost 7 bases, and 13 bases stayed unmatched. The germline V gene has CDR1 MDHEN and CDR2 SYDVKM. The CDR3 region is CASINFDRVRNIQYF. CDR3 sequence (DNA): TGTGCCAGCATCAACTTCGACAGGGTGAGGAACATTCAGTACTTC. The full variable domain, its missing parts supplied by reference TRBV28 and TRBJ2-4, is DVKVTQSSRYLVKRTGEKVFLECVQDMDHENMFWYRQDPGLGLRLIYFSYDVKMKEKGDIPEGYSVSREKKERFSLILESASTNQTSMYLCASINFDRVRNIQYFGAGTRLSVL.

V is TRBV2 and J is TRBJ2-1; possible D gene TRBD1, 6 bases. This CDR3 is built from 16 residues. Trimming cost V 7 bases and J 0 bases, with 16 bases left between them. Germline assignment: CDR1 SNHLY and CDR2 FYNNEI. CDR3 bases: TGTGCCAGCAAAAGCACAGGGTTTAGCTCCTACAATGAGCAGTTCTTC. It yields the protein CASKSTGFSSYNEQFF.

The rearrangement uses TRBV7-9 and TRBJ2-1, with a possible D match to TRBD2 (6 bases). There are 15 residues in the CDR3. Per the germline V gene, CDR1 is SEHNR and CDR2 is FQNEAQ (reference sequence). V was trimmed by 5 bases and J by 6 bases, leaving 17 bases between them. CDR3 sequence: CASSPRGREANEQFF. The CDR3 region has the DNA TGTGCCAGCAGCCCCCGGGGGAGAGAAGCCAATGAGCAGTTCTTC.

CDR3 protein: CASSLAGYYGYTF. Here the CDR3 DNA reads TGTGCCAGCAGTTTAGCAGGATACTATGGCTACACCTTC. The gene calls are TRBV28 and TRBJ1-2, with no clear D. The CDR3 runs 13 residues. Germline V gene lookup returns CDR1 MDHEN and CDR2 SYDVKM. The V and J ends lost 2 bases and 3 bases respectively, with 7 bases between them.

The chain carries TRBV6-6 and TRBJ1-1; 7 bases agree with TRBD1. CDR3 length: 13 residues. CDR1 MNHNY and CDR2 SVGAGI come from the germline V gene (reference sequence). J gave up 1 base and V 4 bases, and 0 bases lay outside the gene matches. CDR3 amino acids: CASSWTGNTEAFF. In DNA, the CDR3 is TGTGCCAGCAGTTGGACAGGGAACACTGAAGCTTTCTTT.

The V and J genes are TRBV27 and TRBJ1-5; a weak D match, TRBD1 (6 bases). Per the germline V gene, CDR1 is MNHEY and CDR2 is SMNVEV (reference sequence). This CDR3 has 13 amino acids. V lost 5 bases and J 6 bases, leaving 11 bases between the germline ends. The CDR3 here is CASSEQGRQPQHF. DNA for the CDR3: TGTGCCAGCAGTGAACAGGGACGTCAGCCCCAGCATTTT.

The chain combines TRBV6-1 with TRBJ1-1; D might be TRBD1 (6 bases). V was pared by 5 bases and J by 5 bases, with 18 bases between. The CDR3 runs to 15 residues. Germline lookup yields CDR1 MNHNS and CDR2 SASEGT. The CDR3, as DNA: TGTGCCAGCAGTCACCTTCATGGGGGCAGGACTGAAGCTTTCTTT. This translates into CASSHLHGGRTEAFF.

The rearrangement links TRBV19 to TRBJ1-5, with no clear D. Germline lookup yields CDR1 LNHDA and CDR2 SQIVND (reference sequence). V was trimmed by 5 bases and J by 7 bases, leaving 12 bases between them. The CDR3 totals 13 residues. Here the CDR3 reads CASSPDLYQPQHF. The CDR3 region has the DNA TGTGCCAGTAGTCCGGACTTGTACCAGCCCCAGCATTTT. Based on the CDR3 plus reference TRBV19 and TRBJ1-5, the full variable domain is DGGITQSPKYLFRKEGQNVTLSCEQNLNHDAMYWYRQDPGQGLRLIYYSQIVNDFQKGDIAEGYSVSREKKESFPLTVTSAQKNPTAFYLCASSPDLYQPQHFGDGTRLSIL.

This rearrangement joins TRBV29-1 to TRBJ2-1; no definite D call. Trimming shortened V by 4 bases and J by 5 bases, and 12 bases separated the two germline ends. This CDR3 is 13 amino acids long. CDR1 and CDR2 from the germline V gene are SQVTM and ANQGSEA. In DNA, the CDR3 is TGCAGCGTTGTTCGCTATACCGACAATGAGCAGTTCTTC. This translates into CSVVRYTDNEQFF.

The chain is built from TRBV7-2 and TRBJ1-3, with 10 bases matching TRBD1. CDR3 size: 14 residues. V lost 5 bases to trimming and J lost 6 bases; unmatched junction nucleotides: 4. Germline V gene sequence: CDR1 SGHTA, CDR2 FQGNSA. The CDR3 loop is CASSPDRGPNTIYF. CDR3 nucleotides: TGTGCCAGCAGCCCCGACAGGGGGCCAAACACCATATATTTT.

V and J are TRBV10-3 and TRBJ2-7, with 8 bases aligning to TRBD2. From germline, CDR1 is ENHRY and CDR2 SYGVKD. V dropped 6 bases and J dropped 1; count of bases not matched to a gene: 11. The CDR3 totals 16 residues. The CDR3 protein is CAISLYSSGPSYEQYF. The CDR3 DNA reads TGTGCCATCAGCCTCTACTCTAGCGGGCCTTCCTACGAGCAGTACTTC.

The V call is TRBV7-2, the J call TRBJ2-7, with D uncertain. This CDR3 spans 15 amino acids. Trimming stripped 1 base from V and 2 bases from J, with 12 bases between. The germline V gene encodes CDR1 SGHTA and CDR2 FQGNSA. The CDR3 loop reads CASSLGAGKAYEQYF. CDR3 in DNA: TGTGCCAGCAGCTTAGGGGCAGGCAAAGCCTACGAGCAGTACTTC.

The chain has TRBV23-1 and TRBJ1-2, with no clear D. TRBV23-1 is given ORF status, its function remaining uncertain. Trimming removed 3 bases from V and 4 bases from J, with 21 bases in between. The CDR3 covers 17 residues. The CDR3 protein is CASSQSRVWGLLYGYTF. CDR3 nucleotide sequence: TGCGCCAGCAGTCAGTCGAGGGTCTGGGGTCTCCTCTATGGCTACACCTTC.

The genes are TRBV10-3 and TRBJ1-1; D ambiguous. Germline V gene lookup returns CDR1 ENHRY and CDR2 SYGVKD. The CDR3 sequence is 14 residues long. V was pared by 7 bases and J by 11 bases, with 23 bases between. In DNA, the CDR3 is TGTGCCATCAACGAGGAGACGGACTCCCGGGAGGCTTTCTTT. It encodes CAINEETDSREAFF.